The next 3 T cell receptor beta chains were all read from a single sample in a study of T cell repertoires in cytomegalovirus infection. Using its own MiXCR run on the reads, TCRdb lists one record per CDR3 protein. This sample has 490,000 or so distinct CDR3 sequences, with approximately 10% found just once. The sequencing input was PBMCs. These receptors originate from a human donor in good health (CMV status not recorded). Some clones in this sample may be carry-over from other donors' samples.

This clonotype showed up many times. The CDR3 bases are TGTGCCAGCGGCAGATCCACTGAAGCTTTCTTT. This sequence encodes CASGRSTEAFF. This chain links TRBV7-9 with TRBJ1-1; D uncertain. Looked up from germline, CDR1 is SEHNR and CDR2 is FQNEAQ (reference sequence). With 8 bases removed from V and 4 bases from J, the gap between germline ends came to 8 bases. CDR3 length: 11 residues.

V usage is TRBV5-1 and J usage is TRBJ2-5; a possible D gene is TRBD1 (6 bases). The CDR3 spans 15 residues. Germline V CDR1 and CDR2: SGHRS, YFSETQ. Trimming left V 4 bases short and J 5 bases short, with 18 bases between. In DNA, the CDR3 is TGCGCCAGCAGCACCTCGGGACACCCGAGGGAGACCCAGTACTTC. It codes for CASSTSGHPRETQYF.

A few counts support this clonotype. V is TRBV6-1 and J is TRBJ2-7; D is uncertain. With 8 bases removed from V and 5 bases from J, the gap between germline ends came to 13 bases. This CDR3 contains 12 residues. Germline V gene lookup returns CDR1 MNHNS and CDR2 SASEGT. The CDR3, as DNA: TGTGCCAGCGAGAGAGTTTGGAACGAGCAGTACTTC. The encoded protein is CASERVWNEQYF.